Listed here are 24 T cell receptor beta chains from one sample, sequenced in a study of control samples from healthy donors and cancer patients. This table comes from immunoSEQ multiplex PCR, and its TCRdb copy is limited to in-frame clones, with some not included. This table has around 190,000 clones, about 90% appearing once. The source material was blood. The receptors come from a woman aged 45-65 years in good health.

CDR3 bases: TGTGCCAGCAGCATTCGGATCGAGTCGTACGAGCAGTACTTC. This gives the protein CASSIRIESYEQYF. This chain links TRBV6-2 or TRBV6-3 with TRBJ2-7; no firm D call. The CDR3 is 14 residues long. Trimming took 6 bases from V and 4 from J, leaving 16 bases between them. Germline lookup yields CDR1 MNHEY and CDR2 SVGEGT.

CDR3 nucleotides: TGTGCCAGCAGTGAAGTCTCCCAGGGTAACTACGAGCAGTACTTC. Amino acids: CASSEVSQGNYEQYF. The chain joins TRBV6-1 to TRBJ2-7; a weak D match, TRBD1 (5 bases). Trimming removed 1 base from V and 3 bases from J, with 13 bases in between. CDR3 length equals 15 residues. The germline V gene encodes CDR1 MNHNS and CDR2 SASEGT.

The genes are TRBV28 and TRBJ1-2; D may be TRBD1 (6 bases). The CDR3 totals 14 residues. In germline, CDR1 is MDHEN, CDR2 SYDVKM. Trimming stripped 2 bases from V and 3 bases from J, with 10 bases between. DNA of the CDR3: TGTGCCAGCAGTTTAGGAGCAGGGGACTATGGCTACACCTTC. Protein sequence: CASSLGAGDYGYTF.

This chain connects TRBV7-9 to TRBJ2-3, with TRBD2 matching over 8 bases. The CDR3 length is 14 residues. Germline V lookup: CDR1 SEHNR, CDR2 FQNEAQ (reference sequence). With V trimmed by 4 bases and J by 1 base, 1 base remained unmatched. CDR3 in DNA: TGTGCCAGCAGCTCAGCGGGGGGCACAGATACGCAGTATTTT. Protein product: CASSSAGGTDTQYF.

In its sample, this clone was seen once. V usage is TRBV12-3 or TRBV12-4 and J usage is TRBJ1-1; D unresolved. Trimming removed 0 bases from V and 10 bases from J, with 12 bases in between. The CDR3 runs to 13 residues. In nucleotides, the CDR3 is TGTGCCAGCAGTTTAGCGGTAAGGAGCGGAGCTTTCTTT. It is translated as CASSLAVRSGAFF.

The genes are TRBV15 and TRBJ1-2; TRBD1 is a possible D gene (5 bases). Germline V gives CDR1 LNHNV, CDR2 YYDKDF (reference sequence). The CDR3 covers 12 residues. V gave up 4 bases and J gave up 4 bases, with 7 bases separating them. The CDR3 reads CATSIGGYGYTF. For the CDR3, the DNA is TGTGCCACCAGCATCGGGGGCTATGGCTACACCTTC. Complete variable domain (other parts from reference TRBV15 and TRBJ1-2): DAMVIQNPRYQVTQFGKPVTLSCSQTLNHNVMYWYQQKSSQAPKLLFHYYDKDFNNEADTPDNFQSRRPNTSFCFLDIRSPGLGDTAMYLCATSIGGYGYTFGSGTRLTVV.

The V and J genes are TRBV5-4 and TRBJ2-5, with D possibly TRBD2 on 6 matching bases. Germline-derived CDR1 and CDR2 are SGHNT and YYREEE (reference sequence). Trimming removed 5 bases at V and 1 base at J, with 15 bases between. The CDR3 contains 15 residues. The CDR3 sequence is CASSLPLGGQETQYF. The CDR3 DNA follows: TGTGCCAGCAGTTTACCCCTGGGGGGCCAAGAGACCCAGTACTTC. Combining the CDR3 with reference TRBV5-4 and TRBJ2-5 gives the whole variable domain ETGVTQSPTHLIKTRGQQVTLRCSSQSGHNTVSWYQQALGQGPQFIFQYYREEENGRGNFPPRFSGLQFPNYSSELNVNALELDDSALYLCASSLPLGGQETQYFGPGTRLLVL.

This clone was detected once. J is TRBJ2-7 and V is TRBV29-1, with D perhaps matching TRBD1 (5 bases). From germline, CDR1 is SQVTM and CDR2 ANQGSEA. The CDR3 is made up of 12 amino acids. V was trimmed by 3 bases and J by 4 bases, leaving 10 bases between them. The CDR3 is CSVESGQYEQYF. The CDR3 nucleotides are TGCAGCGTTGAGTCAGGGCAGTACGAGCAGTACTTC.

The CDR3 DNA is TGCGCCAGCAGCATGGACGGCTACGAGCAGTACTTC. Protein: CASSMDGYEQYF. J is TRBJ2-7 and V is TRBV5-1; no definite D call. Looked up from germline, CDR1 is SGHRS and CDR2 is YFSETQ. This CDR3 is 12 amino acids long. With 4 bases removed from V and 3 bases from J, the gap between germline ends came to 8 bases.

The CDR3 DNA reads as TGCGCCAGCAGCCATCCGGGACAGAGTTACTACGAGCAGTACTTC. Its translation is CASSHPGQSYYEQYF. The rearrangement uses TRBV4-1 and TRBJ2-7; 7 bases map to TRBD1. Germline V gives CDR1 MGHRA, CDR2 YSYEKL. The CDR3 has 15 residues. The junction had 8 bases not matched to a gene; V was cut back by 3 bases and J by 3 bases.

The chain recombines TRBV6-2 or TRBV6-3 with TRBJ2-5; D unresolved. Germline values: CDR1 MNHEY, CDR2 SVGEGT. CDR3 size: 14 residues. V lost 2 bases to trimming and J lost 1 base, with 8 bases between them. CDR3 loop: CASSYVAFQETQYF. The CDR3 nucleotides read TGTGCCAGCAGTTACGTTGCCTTCCAAGAGACCCAGTACTTC.

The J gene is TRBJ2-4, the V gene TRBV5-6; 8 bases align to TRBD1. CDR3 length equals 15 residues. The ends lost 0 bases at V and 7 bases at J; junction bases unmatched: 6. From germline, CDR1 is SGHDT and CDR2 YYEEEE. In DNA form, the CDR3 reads TGTGCCAGCAGCTTGGTCCCGGACAGGGCGAACATTCAGTACTTC. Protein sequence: CASSLVPDRANIQYF.

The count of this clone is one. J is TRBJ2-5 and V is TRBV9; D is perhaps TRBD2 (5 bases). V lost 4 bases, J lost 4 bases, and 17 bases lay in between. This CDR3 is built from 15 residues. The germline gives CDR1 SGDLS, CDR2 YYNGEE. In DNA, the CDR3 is TGTGCCAGCAGCTCAAACGAGGGTTCGGGAGAGACCCAGTACTTC. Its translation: CASSSNEGSGETQYF.

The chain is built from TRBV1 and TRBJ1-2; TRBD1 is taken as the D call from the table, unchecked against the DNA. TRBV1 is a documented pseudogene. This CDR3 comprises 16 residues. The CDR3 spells CTSSAEQVVTLYGYTF. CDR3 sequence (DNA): TGCACCAGCAGCGCAGAGCAGGTCGTTACTCTTTATGGCTACACCTTC.

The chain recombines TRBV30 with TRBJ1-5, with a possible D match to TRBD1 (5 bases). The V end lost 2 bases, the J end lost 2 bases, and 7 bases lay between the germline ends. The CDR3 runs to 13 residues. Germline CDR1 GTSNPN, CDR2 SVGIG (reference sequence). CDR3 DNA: TGTGCCTGGAGTCTGGGGGGCAATCAGCCCCAGCATTTT. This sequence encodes CAWSLGGNQPQHF. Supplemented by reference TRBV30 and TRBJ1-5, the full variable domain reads SQTIHQWPATLVQPVGSPLSLECTVEGTSNPNLYWYRQAAGRGLQLLFYSVGIGQISSEVPQNLSASRPQDRQFILSSKKLLLSDSGFYLCAWSLGGNQPQHFGDGTRLSIL.

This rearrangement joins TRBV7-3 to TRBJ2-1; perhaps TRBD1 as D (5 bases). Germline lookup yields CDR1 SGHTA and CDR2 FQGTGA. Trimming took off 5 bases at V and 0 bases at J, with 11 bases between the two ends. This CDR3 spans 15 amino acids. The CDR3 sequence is CASSKDRGSYNEQFF. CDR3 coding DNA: TGTGCCAGCAGCAAAGACAGAGGCTCCTACAATGAGCAGTTCTTC.

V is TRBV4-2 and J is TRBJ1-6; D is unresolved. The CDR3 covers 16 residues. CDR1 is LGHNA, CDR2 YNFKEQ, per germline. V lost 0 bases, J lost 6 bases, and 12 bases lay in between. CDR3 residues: CASSQESVSFNSPLHF. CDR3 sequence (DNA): TGTGCCAGCAGCCAAGAGTCAGTAAGCTTTAATTCACCCCTCCACTTT.

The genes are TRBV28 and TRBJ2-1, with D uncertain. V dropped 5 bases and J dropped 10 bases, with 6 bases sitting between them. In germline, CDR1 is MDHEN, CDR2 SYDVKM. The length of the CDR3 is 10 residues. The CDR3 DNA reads TGTGCCAGCAGTGACGAGGAGCAGTTCTTC. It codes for CASSDEEQFF.

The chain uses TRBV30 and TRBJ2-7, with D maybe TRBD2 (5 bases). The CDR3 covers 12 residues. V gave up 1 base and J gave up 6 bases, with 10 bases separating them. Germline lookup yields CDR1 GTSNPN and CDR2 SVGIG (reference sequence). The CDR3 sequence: CAWSGLGSEQYF. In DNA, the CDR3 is TGTGCCTGGAGTGGGTTAGGGAGCGAGCAGTACTTC. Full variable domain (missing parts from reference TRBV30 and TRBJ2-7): SQTIHQWPATLVQPVGSPLSLECTVEGTSNPNLYWYRQAAGRGLQLLFYSVGIGQISSEVPQNLSASRPQDRQFILSSKKLLLSDSGFYLCAWSGLGSEQYFGPGTRLTVT.

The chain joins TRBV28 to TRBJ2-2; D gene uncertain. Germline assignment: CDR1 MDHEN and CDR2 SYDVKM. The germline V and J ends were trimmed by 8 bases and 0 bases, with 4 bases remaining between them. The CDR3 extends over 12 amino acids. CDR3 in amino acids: CASGTNTGELFF. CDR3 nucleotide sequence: TGTGCCAGCGGCACGAACACCGGGGAGCTGTTTTTT.

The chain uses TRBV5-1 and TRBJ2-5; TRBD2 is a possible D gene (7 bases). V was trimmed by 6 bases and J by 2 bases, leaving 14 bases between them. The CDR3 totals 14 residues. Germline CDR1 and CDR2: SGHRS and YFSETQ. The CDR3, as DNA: TGCGCCAGCAACATCGGGGGGACACAAGAGACCCAGTACTTC. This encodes CASNIGGTQETQYF.

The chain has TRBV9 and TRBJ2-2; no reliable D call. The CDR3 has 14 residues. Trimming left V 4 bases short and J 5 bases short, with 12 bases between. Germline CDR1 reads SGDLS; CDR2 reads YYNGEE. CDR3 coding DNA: TGTGCCAGCAGCCTGGCGAGCGAAACCGGGGAGCTGTTTTTT. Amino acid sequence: CASSLASETGELFF.

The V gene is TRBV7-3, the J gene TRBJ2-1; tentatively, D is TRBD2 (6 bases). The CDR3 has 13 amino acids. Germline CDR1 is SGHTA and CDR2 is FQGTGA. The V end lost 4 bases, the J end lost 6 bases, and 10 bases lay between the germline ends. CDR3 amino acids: CASSWDLRNEQFF. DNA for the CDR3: TGTGCCAGCAGCTGGGACTTGCGCAATGAGCAGTTCTTC.

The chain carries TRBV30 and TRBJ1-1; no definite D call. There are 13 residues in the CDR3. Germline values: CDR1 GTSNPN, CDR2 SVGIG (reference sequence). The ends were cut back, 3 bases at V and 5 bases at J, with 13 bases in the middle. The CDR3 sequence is CAWRHAHGTEAFF. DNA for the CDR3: TGTGCCTGGAGGCACGCCCACGGTACTGAAGCTTTCTTT.